Below, one T cell receptor beta chain is given with its context. Data came from immunoSEQ multiplex PCR; TCRdb stores just in-frame clones and leaves some out. This sample has around 300,000 clones, with about 89% found just once. This sample stems from a study of blood T cell repertoires in COVID-19. Study in general: T cells, B-cell-depleted T cells, or PBMCs provided the cDNA or gDNA that served as material.

This CDR3 comprises 18 residues. The germline CDR1 and CDR2 sequences are SGHRS and YFSETQ. Trimming pared 4 bases from V and 6 bases from J, leaving 28 bases between. The study counted Cohort 3 donors as recovered given two negative PCRs, clearance, or symptom resolution. The receptor's source is a woman between 35 and 50 years old who had recovered from COVID-19. The V gene is TRBV5-1, the J gene TRBJ1-1; D is undetermined. Sequencing was performed on PBMCs or T cells enriched from blood (not recorded which). The CDR3 loop is CASSATTWPDYFPPEAFF. The DNA of the CDR3 is TGCGCCAGCAGCGCAACAACGTGGCCAGACTATTTCCCACCTGAAGCTTTCTTT.